This T cell receptor (beta chain) was recovered during a study of vaccination and CD4 T cells after COVID-19. Notes on the study in general: Within the convalescent patients, spike mono-reactivity was found in 304 of 307 vaccine-specific clones.

Sample treatment: roughly 11-day PBMC culture with coronavirus spike peptide pools or control peptides (ViraFEST assay). On this clonotype: Antigen: not known.

Sequenced with the Oncomine TCR Beta short-read assay was DNA taken from cultured CD4+ T cells. MiXCR, run by TCRdb on the PCR reads, gives a single entry per CDR3 protein. The table shows about 20,000 distinct CDR3 sequences, with 47% occurring only once. Losses at the gene ends were 1 base for V and 11 bases for J; bases not matched to a gene: 11. CDR1 is LNHDA, CDR2 SQIVND, per germline (reference sequence). The CDR3 has 15 residues. Sequencing was carried out using cultured CD4+ T cells from blood. This receptor was identified in a human donor with COVID-19. This chain uses TRBV19 with TRBJ1-5, with TRBD1 identical over 7 bases. This CDR3 is CASSIGHTQGWAQHF. The CDR3 DNA reads as TGTGCCAGTAGTATAGGCCACACACAGGGGTGGGCCCAGCATTTT.